What follows describes a single T cell receptor (beta chain). This CDR3 has 16 amino acids. Germline-derived CDR1 and CDR2 are SGHTA and FQGNSA. The junction had 4 bases not matched to a gene; V was cut back by 1 base and J by 2 bases. The sample comes from a study of CD8+ T cells in alopecia areata. RNA was extracted and reverse transcribed into cDNA as the sequencing template. Clones were sequenced by immunoSEQ multiplex PCR, and TCRdb holds only the in-frame ones, with some missing. The sample contains around 140,000 clones, less than 70% of which appear only once. As for treatment: oral pan-JAK inhibitor, 5-10 mg twice daily. Alopecia areata patients had lesional scalp punch biopsies and peripheral blood taken from them.

This sequence joins TRBV7-2 and TRBJ2-7; 11 nucleotides line up with TRBD1. The material sequenced was CD8+ T cells sorted from blood, taken at week 4, from a patient treated with tofacitinib. The receptor was isolated from a human donor with alopecia areata. In DNA form, the CDR3 reads TGTGCCAGCAGCTTAGGATTGGGACAGGGGGCCTACGAGCAGTACTTC. Protein sequence: CASSLGLGQGAYEQYF.